One sample yielded the 2 T cell receptor beta chains listed below, sequenced in a study of human T cells and chemical hapten exposure. TCRdb analysed the RACE reads with MiXCR anew, one entry per CDR3 protein. The sample includes a few hundred thousand distinct CDR3 sequences, around 6% seen only once; the top ten take about 5.6%. Time point described: patch test 2, 6 weeks after DPC sensitization. Treatment of the sample: therapeutic diphenylcyclopropenone sensitization with weekly scalp DPC. Here the sequenced sample was whole blood, taken in connection with sensitization to the hapten diphenylcyclopropenone (DPC). These receptors all stem from a woman aged 18 to 35 with alopecia areata. Some clones in this sample may be carry-over from other donors' samples.

The sample holds many counts of this clonotype. V gene TRBV9 combines with J gene TRBJ1-2, with 9 bases fitting TRBD1. The CDR3 length is 14 residues. After removal of 3 bases from V and 8 bases from J, the junction contained 8 bases not matched to a gene. From germline, CDR1 is SGDLS and CDR2 YYNGEE. In nucleotides, the CDR3 is TGTGCCAGCAGCGCAGGACAGGGGCCTATGGGCTACACCTTC. Encoded protein: CASSAGQGPMGYTF.

This clonotype was counted between two and nine times. The V and J genes are TRBV28 and TRBJ2-3, with no clear D. The CDR3 loop spans 15 amino acids. Germline V lookup: CDR1 MDHEN, CDR2 SYDVKM. The ends were cut back, 2 bases at V and 5 bases at J, with 14 bases in the middle. The chain's CDR3 is CASSLNPIPGDTQYF. For the CDR3, the DNA is TGTGCCAGCAGTTTAAATCCAATTCCGGGAGATACGCAGTATTTT.